This T cell receptor beta chain was obtained from a study of blood T cell repertoires in COVID-19. Clones were read by immunoSEQ multiplex PCR, and TCRdb kept only the in-frame ones, dropping some. This table has about 260,000 clones, around 84% appearing once. Sequencing was done on a sample of PBMCs or T cells enriched from blood (not recorded which). This TCR came from a man in his thirties or forties with acute COVID-19.

CDR3 bases: TGTGCCTGGAGTGTACAGACAGGGAGATATGGCTACACCTTC. It translates to CAWSVQTGRYGYTF. The rearrangement uses TRBV30 and TRBJ1-2, with 7 bases identical to TRBD1. The germline CDR1 and CDR2 sequences are GTSNPN and SVGIG (reference sequence). This CDR3 region has 14 residues. After removal of 0 bases from V and 5 bases from J, the junction contained 6 bases not matched to a gene.